Described below is a single T cell receptor (beta chain) sequence and its context. The data originate from a study of blood T cell repertoires in COVID-19. There are 14 residues in the CDR3. V was trimmed by 7 bases and J by 0 bases, leaving 13 bases between them. CDR1 is SGDLS, CDR2 YYNGEE, per germline. The assay was immunoSEQ multiplex PCR, and TCRdb's table has in-frame clones only and misses some. The data hold about 78,000 clones, with more than 75% observed a single time. The sample taken for sequencing was peripheral blood. This receptor was identified in a man over 45 with active or convalescent COVID-19. This sequence joins TRBV9 and TRBJ1-1; D unclear. CDR3 region: CASGIAAVNTEAFF. The CDR3 bases are TGTGCCAGCGGAATTGCAGCGGTGAACACTGAAGCTTTCTTT.